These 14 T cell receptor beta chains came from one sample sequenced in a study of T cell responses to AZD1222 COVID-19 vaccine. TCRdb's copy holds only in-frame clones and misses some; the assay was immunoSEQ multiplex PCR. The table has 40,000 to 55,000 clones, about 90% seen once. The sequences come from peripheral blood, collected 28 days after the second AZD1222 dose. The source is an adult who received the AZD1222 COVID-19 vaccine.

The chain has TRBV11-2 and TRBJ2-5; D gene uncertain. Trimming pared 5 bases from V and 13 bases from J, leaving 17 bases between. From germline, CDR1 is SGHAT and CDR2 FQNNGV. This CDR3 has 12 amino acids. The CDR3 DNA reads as TGTGCCAGCAGCCTCGTGACGGACGGGCCGTACTTC. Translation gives CASSLVTDGPYF.

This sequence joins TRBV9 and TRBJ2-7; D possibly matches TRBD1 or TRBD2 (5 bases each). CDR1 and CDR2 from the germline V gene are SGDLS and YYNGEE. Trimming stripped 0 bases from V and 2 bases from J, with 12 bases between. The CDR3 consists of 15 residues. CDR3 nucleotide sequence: TGTGCCAGCAGCGTAGAGGGGCAGGGAGCCTACGAGCAGTACTTC. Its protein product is CASSVEGQGAYEQYF.

CDR3 nucleotide sequence: TGTGCCAGTAGAACGACCTACAATGAGCAGTTCTTC. Translation: CASRTTYNEQFF. V is TRBV19 and J is TRBJ2-1; D remains unclear. The CDR3 is made up of 12 amino acids. Germline CDR1 is LNHDA and CDR2 is SQIVND (reference sequence). Trimming cost V 6 bases and J 2 bases, with 5 bases left between them.

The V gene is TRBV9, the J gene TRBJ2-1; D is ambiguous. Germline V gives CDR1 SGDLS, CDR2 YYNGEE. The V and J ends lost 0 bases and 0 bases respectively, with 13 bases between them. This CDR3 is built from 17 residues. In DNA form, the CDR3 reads TGTGCCAGCAGCGTAGCTCCAGCGACGGGCTCCTACAATGAGCAGTTCTTC. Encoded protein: CASSVAPATGSYNEQFF.

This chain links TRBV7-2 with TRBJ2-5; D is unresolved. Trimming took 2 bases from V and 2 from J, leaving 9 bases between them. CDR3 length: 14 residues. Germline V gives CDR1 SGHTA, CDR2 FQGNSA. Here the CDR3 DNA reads TGTGCCAGCAGCTTAATGTATACTCAAGAGACCCAGTACTTC. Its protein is CASSLMYTQETQYF.

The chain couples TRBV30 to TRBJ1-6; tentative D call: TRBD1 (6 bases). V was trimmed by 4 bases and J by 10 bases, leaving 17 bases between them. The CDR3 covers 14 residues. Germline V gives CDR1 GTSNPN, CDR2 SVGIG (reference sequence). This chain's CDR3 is CAWTLGGPRSPLHF. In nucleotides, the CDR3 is TGTGCCTGGACACTTGGGGGCCCCAGGTCACCCCTCCACTTT.

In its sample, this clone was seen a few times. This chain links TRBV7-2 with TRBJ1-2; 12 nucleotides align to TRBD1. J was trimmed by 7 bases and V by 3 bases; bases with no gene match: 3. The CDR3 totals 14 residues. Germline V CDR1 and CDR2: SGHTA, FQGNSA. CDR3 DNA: TGTGCCAGCAGCTTCGGGACAGGGGGCAGTGGCTACACCTTC. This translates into CASSFGTGGSGYTF.

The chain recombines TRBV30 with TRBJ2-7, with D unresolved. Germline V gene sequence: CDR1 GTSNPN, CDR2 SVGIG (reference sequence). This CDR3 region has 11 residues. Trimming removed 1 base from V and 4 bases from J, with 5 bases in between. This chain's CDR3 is CAWSDKYEQYF. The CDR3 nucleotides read TGTGCCTGGAGTGATAAGTACGAGCAGTACTTC.

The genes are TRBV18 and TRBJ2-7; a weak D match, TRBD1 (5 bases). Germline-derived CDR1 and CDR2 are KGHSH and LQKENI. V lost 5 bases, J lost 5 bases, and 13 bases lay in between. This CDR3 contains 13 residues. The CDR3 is CASSNSGSDEQYF. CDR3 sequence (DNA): TGTGCCAGCTCAAATTCAGGGTCCGACGAGCAGTACTTC.

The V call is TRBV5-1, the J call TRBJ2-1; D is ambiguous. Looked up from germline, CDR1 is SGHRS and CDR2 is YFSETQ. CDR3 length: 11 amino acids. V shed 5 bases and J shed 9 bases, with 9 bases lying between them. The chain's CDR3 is CASRAVGEQFF. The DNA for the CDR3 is TGCGCCAGCAGGGCAGTAGGTGAGCAGTTCTTC.

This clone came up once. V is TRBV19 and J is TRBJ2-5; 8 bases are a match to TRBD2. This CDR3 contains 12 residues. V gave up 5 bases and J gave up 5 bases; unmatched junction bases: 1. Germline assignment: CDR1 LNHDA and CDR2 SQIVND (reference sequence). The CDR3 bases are TGTGCCAGTAGTGGGACTAGGGAGACCCAGTACTTC. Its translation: CASSGTRETQYF. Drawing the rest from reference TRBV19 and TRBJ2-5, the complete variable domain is DGGITQSPKYLFRKEGQNVTLSCEQNLNHDAMYWYRQDPGQGLRLIYYSQIVNDFQKGDIAEGYSVSREKKESFPLTVTSAQKNPTAFYLCASSGTRETQYFGPGTRLLVL.

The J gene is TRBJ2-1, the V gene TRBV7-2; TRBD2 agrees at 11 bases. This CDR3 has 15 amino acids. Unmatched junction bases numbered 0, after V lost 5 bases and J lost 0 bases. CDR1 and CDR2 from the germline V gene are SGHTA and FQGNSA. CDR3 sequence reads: CASSGLAGSYNEQFF. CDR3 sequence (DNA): TGTGCCAGCAGCGGACTAGCGGGCTCCTACAATGAGCAGTTCTTC.

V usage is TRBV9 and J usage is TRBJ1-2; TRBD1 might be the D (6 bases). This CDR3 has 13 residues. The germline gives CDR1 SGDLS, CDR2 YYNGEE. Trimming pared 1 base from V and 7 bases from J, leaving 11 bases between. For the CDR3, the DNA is TGTGCCAGCAGCGTAAGTGAAGGGGGTGGCTACACCTTC. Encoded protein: CASSVSEGGGYTF. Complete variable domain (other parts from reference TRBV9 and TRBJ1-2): DSGVTQTPKHLITATGQRVTLRCSPRSGDLSVYWYQQSLDQGLQFLIQYYNGEERAKGNILERFSAQQFPDLHSELNLSSLELGDSALYFCASSVSEGGGYTFGSGTRLTVV.

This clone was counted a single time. The CDR3 spells CASSQVGTGRPSEAFF. The CDR3, as DNA: TGCGCCAGCAGCCAAGTGGGGACAGGGCGACCATCTGAAGCTTTCTTT. J is TRBJ1-1 and V is TRBV4-1, with 9 positions matching TRBD1. Germline V gene data show CDR1 as MGHRA and CDR2 as YSYEKL. The CDR3 has 16 residues. V shed 1 base and J 6 bases; nucleotides not matched to a gene: 9.